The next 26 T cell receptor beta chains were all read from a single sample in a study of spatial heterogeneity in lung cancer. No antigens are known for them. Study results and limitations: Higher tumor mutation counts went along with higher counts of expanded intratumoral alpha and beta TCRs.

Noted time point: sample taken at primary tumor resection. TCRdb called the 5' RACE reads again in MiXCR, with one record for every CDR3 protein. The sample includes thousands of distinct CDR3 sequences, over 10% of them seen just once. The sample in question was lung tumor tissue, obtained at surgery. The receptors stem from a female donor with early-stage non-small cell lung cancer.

For the CDR3, the DNA is TGTGCCAGCAGCTTATTTGCTAGCCTCATAGATACGCAGTATTTT. Its translation is CASSLFASLIDTQYF. V gene TRBV7-6 combines with J gene TRBJ2-3; the D gene is possibly TRBD2 (5 bases). CDR1 is SGHVS and CDR2 is FNYEAQ in the germline V gene. The length of the CDR3 is 15 residues. The V end was cut by 2 bases, the J end by 5 bases, with 14 bases between.

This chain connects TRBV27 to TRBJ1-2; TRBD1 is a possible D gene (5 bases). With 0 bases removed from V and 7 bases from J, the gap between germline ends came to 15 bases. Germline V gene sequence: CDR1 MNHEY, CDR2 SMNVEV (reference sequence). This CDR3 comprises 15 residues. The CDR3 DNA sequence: TGTGCCAGCAGTTTATCGTTCGGACACAGGACTGGCTACACCTTC. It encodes CASSLSFGHRTGYTF.

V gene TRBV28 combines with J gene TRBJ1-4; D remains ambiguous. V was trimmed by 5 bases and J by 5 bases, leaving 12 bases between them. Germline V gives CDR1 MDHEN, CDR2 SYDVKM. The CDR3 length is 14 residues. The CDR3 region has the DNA TGTGCCAGCAGTGAGAGGAACCTAAATGAAAAACTGTTTTTT. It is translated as CASSERNLNEKLFF.

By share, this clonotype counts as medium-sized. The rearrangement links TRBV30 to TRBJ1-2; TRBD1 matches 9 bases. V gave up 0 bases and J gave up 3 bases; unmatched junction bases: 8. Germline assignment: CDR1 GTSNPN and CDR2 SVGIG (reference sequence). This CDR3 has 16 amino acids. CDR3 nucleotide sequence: TGTGCCTGGAGTGTACTCGGACAGGGGAAAGACTATGGCTACACCTTC. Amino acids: CAWSVLGQGKDYGYTF.

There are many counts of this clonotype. The CDR3 DNA reads TGCGCCAGCAGCCAAGCTACCGCCGGGGAGCTGTTTTTT. It translates to CASSQATAGELFF. The J gene is TRBJ2-2, the V gene TRBV4-3; the D is unclear. V was trimmed by 1 base and J by 6 bases, leaving 6 bases between them. Germline CDR1 is LGHNA and CDR2 is YSLEER. The CDR3 length is 13 residues.

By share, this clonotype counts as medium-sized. CDR3 loop: CASSEVRGGSYINEQFF. The CDR3 DNA sequence: TGTGCCAGCAGTGAAGTTCGGGGCGGGAGTTACATCAATGAGCAGTTCTTC. The rearrangement uses TRBV2 and TRBJ2-1; 7 bases match TRBD2. This CDR3 has 17 amino acids. V gave up 1 base and J gave up 6 bases; unmatched junction bases: 12. Germline lookup yields CDR1 SNHLY and CDR2 FYNNEI.

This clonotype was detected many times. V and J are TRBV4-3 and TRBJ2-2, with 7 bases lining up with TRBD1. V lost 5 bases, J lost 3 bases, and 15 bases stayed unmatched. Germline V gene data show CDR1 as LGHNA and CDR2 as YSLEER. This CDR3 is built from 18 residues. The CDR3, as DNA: TGCGCCAGCAGCTACAACCCCCCGGGACAGAAAGACACCGGGGAGCTGTTTTTT. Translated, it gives CASSYNPPGQKDTGELFF.

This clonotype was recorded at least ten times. This CDR3 is CSVVPRLAASTDTQYF. CDR3 nucleotide sequence: TGCAGCGTTGTCCCGAGGCTAGCGGCAAGCACAGATACGCAGTATTTT. The chain employs TRBV29-1 and TRBJ2-3; 7 bases agree with TRBD2. J gave up 0 bases and V 4 bases, and 10 bases lay outside the gene matches. The CDR3 is 16 amino acids. Germline values: CDR1 SQVTM, CDR2 ANQGSEA.

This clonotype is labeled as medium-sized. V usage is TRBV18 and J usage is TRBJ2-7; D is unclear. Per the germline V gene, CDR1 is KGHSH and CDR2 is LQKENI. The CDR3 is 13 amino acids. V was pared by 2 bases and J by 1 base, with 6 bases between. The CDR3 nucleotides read TGTGCCAGCTCACCAGGCCGATCCTACGAGCAGTACTTC. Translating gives CASSPGRSYEQYF.

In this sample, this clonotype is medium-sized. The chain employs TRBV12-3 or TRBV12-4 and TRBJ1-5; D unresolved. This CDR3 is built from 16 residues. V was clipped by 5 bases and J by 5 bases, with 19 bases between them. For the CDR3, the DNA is TGTGCCAGCAGTCCTTCCCGTGGGGTTGGAGATCAGCCCCAGCATTTT. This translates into CASSPSRGVGDQPQHF.

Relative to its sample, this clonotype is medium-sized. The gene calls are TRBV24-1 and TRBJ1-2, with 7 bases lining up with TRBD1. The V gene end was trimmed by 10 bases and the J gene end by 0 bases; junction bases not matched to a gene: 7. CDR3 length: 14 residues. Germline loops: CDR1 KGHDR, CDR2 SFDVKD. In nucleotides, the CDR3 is TGTGCCACTGCTCCGGGACAGTCTAACTATGGCTACACCTTC. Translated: CATAPGQSNYGYTF.

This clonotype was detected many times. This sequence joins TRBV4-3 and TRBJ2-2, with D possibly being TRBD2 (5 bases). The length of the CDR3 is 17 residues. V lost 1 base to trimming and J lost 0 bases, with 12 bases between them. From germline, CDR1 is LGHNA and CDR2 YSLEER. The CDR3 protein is CASSQVNGNSNTGELFF. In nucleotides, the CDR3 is TGCGCCAGCAGCCAAGTAAACGGGAACTCGAACACCGGGGAGCTGTTTTTT.

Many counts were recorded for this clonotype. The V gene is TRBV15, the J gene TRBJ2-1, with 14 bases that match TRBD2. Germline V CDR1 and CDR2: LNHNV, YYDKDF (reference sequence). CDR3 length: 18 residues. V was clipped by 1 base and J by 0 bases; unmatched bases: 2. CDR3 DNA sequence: TGTGCCACCAGCAGAGCTGGGACTAGCGGGAGCTCCTACAATGAGCAGTTCTTC. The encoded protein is CATSRAGTSGSSYNEQFF.

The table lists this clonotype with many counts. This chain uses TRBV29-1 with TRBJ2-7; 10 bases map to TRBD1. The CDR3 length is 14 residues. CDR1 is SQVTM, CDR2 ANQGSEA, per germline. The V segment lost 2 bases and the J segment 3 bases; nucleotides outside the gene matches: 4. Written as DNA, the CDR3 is TGCAGCGTTGAAATTGGGGACAGGGGCTACGAGCAGTACTTC. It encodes CSVEIGDRGYEQYF.

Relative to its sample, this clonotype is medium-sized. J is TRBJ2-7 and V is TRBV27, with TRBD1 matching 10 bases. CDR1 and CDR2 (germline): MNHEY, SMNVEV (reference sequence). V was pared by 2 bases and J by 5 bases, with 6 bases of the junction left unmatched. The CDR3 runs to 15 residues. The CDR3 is CASSLRQGAFHEQYF. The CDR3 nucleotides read TGTGCCAGCAGTTTAAGACAGGGGGCGTTCCACGAGCAGTACTTC.

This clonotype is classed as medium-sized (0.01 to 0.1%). CDR3 DNA: TGTGCCAGCAGTTACGATGGCGGGGACACCGGGGAGCTGTTTTTT. Encoded protein: CASSYDGGDTGELFF. This chain links TRBV6-2 or TRBV6-3 with TRBJ2-2; D is perhaps TRBD2 (6 bases). The V and J ends lost 2 bases and 3 bases respectively, with 10 bases between them. CDR1 is MNHEY, CDR2 SVGEGT, per germline. The CDR3 runs to 15 residues.

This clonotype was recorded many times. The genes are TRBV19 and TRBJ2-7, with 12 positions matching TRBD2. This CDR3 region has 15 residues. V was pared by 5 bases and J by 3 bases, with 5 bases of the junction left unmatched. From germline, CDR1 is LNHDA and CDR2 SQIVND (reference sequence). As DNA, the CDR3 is TGTGCCAGTAGTGTGACTAGCGGGAGAATCTACGAGCAGTACTTC. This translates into CASSVTSGRIYEQYF.

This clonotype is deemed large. CDR3: CASSLARATNTGELFF. The CDR3 DNA sequence: TGTGCCAGCAGCTTAGCGCGGGCTACCAACACCGGGGAGCTGTTTTTT. J is TRBJ2-2 and V is TRBV7-9; D possibly corresponds to TRBD2 (5 bases). Germline V gene lookup returns CDR1 SEHNR and CDR2 FQNEAQ (reference sequence). V lost 0 bases and J 2 bases, leaving 10 bases between the germline ends. The CDR3 length is 16 residues.

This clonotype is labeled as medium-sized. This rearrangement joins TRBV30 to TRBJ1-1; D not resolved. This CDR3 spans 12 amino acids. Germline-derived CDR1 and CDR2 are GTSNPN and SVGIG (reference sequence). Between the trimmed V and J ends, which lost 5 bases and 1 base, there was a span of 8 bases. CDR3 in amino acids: CAWDESNTEAFF. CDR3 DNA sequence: TGTGCCTGGGACGAGTCGAACACTGAAGCTTTCTTT.

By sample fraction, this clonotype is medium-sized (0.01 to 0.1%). The CDR3 coding sequence is TGCGCCAGCAGGGCGCCTAGCGGGGGCAACAATGAGCAGTTCTTC. This encodes CASRAPSGGNNEQFF. This chain uses TRBV5-1 with TRBJ2-1, with 10 bases lining up with TRBD2. CDR1 is SGHRS, CDR2 YFSETQ, per germline. CDR3 length: 15 residues. Trimming at V came to 5 bases and at J to 5 bases, leaving 7 bases not matched to a gene.

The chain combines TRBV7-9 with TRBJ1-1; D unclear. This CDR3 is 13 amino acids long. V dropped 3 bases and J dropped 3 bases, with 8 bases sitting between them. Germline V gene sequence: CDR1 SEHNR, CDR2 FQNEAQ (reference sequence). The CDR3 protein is CASSFAGDTEAFF. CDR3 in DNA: TGTGCCAGCAGCTTCGCGGGAGACACTGAAGCTTTCTTT.

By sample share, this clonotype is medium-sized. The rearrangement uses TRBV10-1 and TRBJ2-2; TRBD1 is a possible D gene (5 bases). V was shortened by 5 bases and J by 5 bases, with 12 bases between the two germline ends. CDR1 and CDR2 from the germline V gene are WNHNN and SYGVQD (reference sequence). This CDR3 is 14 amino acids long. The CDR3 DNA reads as TGCGCCAGCAGTTTCCAGGGTCGGACCGGGGAGCTGTTTTTT. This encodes CASSFQGRTGELFF.

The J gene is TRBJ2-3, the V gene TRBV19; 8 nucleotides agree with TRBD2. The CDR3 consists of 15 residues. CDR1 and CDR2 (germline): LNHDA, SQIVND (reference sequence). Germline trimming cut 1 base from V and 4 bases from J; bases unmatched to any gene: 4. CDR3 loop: CASSIAGAGADTQYF. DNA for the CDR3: TGTGCCAGTAGTATAGCCGGAGCGGGAGCAGATACGCAGTATTTT.

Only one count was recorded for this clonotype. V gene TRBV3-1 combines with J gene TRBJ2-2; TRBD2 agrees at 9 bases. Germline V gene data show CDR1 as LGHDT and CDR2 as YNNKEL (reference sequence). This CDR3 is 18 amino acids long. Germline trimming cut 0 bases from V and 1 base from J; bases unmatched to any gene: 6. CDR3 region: CASSQDIGLARNTGELFF. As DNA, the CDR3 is TGTGCCAGCAGCCAAGATATCGGACTAGCGAGGAACACCGGGGAGCTGTTTTTT.

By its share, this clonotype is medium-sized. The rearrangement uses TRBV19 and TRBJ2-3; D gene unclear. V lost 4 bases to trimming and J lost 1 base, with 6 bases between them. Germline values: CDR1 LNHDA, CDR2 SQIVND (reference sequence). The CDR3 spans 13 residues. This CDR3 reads CASSKVRTDTQYF. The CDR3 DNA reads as TGTGCCAGTAGTAAGGTTCGCACAGATACGCAGTATTTT.

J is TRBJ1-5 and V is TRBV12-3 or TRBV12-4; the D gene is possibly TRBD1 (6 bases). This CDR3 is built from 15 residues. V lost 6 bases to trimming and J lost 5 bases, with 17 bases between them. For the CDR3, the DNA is TGTGCCAGCAGCCCCCAGGGACAAGGCCATCAGCCCCAGCATTTT. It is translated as CASSPQGQGHQPQHF.